Listed here are 29 T cell receptor beta chains from one sample, sequenced in a study of CD8+CD57+ T cells in acquired aplastic anemia (dated by TCRdb to the late 2010s). The instrument was an Illumina HiSeq 2000. Profiling of TCR beta VDJ combinations and CDR3 sequences used genomic DNA as the template. TCRdb reprocessed the public reads (quality trimming at Q25 with fastp, clone calling with MiXCR) and kept in-frame beta chains. Entries are consolidated by CDR3 protein sequence, retaining the most common genes and DNA. For this sample there are about 200,000 distinct CDR3 sequences; roughly 35% appear just once. The top ten clones comprise 0.9% to 1.2% of the sample. The sequenced sample consisted of sorted CD4+, CD8+, or CD8+CD57+ T cells (not recorded which) from PBMCs. The receptors stem from a human donor in good health, serving as a control.

This clonotype was seen many times. The rearrangement joins TRBV7-2 to TRBJ1-1; D is undetermined. From germline, CDR1 is SGHTA and CDR2 FQGNSA. The V end was cut by 3 bases, the J end by 6 bases, with 14 bases between. The CDR3 runs to 14 residues. The DNA for the CDR3 is TGTGCCAGCAGCTTCGACGGTTCCGGATCTGAAGCTTTCTTT. Amino acids: CASSFDGSGSEAFF.

This clonotype was counted between two and nine times. This sequence joins TRBV5-4 and TRBJ1-2; 9 bases line up with TRBD1. The CDR3 is 14 amino acids. J was trimmed by 4 bases and V by 4 bases; bases with no gene match: 5. Germline assignment: CDR1 SGHNT and CDR2 YYREEE (reference sequence). CDR3 protein: CASSRDRDTYGYTF. CDR3 nucleotides: TGTGCCAGCAGCCGGGACAGGGATACCTATGGCTACACCTTC.

The V and J genes are TRBV5-1 and TRBJ1-5, with D perhaps TRBD1 (5 bases). Trimming shortened V by 0 bases and J by 9 bases, and 13 bases separated the two germline ends. The CDR3 consists of 14 residues. From germline, CDR1 is SGHRS and CDR2 YFSETQ. CDR3 bases: TGCGCCAGCAGCTTGGCCGGGGGTAGTTCGCCCCAGCATTTT. It specifies CASSLAGGSSPQHF.

The chain uses TRBV9 and TRBJ2-3, with 12 bases fitting TRBD2. The CDR3 runs 16 residues. Germline V gives CDR1 SGDLS, CDR2 YYNGEE. With V trimmed by 3 bases and J by 1 base, 3 bases remained unmatched. CDR3 protein: CASSARLAGGTDTQYF. CDR3 DNA sequence: TGTGCCAGCAGCGCCAGACTAGCGGGGGGCACAGATACGCAGTATTTT.

This clonotype was found many times. This chain uses TRBV7-2 with TRBJ2-7; D is undetermined. This CDR3 region has 13 residues. Per germline, CDR1 SGHTA and CDR2 FQGNSA. Deletions cut 5 bases from V and 4 bases from J, with 12 bases between. CDR3 sequence: CASSKLKKYEQYF. In DNA form, the CDR3 reads TGTGCCAGCAGCAAACTGAAAAAGTACGAGCAGTACTTC.

This clonotype was counted at least ten times. The gene calls are TRBV6-5 and TRBJ2-7; either TRBD1 or TRBD2 may fit D (5 bases each). There are 12 residues in the CDR3. Trimming cost V 5 bases and J 5 bases, with 10 bases left between them. Germline CDR1 is MNHEY and CDR2 is SVGAGI. The CDR3 spells CASSRTGHEQYF. The CDR3 DNA reads TGTGCCAGCAGTCGGACGGGACACGAGCAGTACTTC.

Notes on this clonotype: Just one base apart from a much larger clone, this may be a read error. The chain couples TRBV20-1 to TRBJ2-4, with 7 bases identical to TRBD1. The germline V gene has CDR1 DFQATT and CDR2 SNEGSKA (reference sequence). The V gene end was trimmed by 6 bases and the J gene end by 6 bases; junction bases not matched to a gene: 5. The CDR3 has 12 residues. CDR3 DNA sequence: TGCAGTGCATCGGGACAGACAAACATTCAGTACTTC. Protein product: CSASGQTNIQYF.

This clonotype was counted between two and nine times. This chain joins TRBV12-5 and TRBJ2-1; 11 bases match TRBD2. This CDR3 has 19 residues. V shed 0 bases, J shed 7 bases, and the junction held 14 bases outside the gene matches. Germline values: CDR1 LGHNT, CDR2 FRNRAP. The CDR3 sequence: CASGLVIAGGRRVGNEQFF. For the CDR3, the DNA is TGTGCTAGTGGTTTGGTAATAGCGGGGGGGCGGCGGGTTGGTAATGAGCAGTTCTTC. Full variable domain (rest looked up from reference TRBV12-5 and TRBJ2-1): DARVTQTPRHKVTEMGQEVTMRCQPILGHNTVFWYRQTMMQGLELLAYFRNRAPLDDSGMPKDRFSAEMPDATLATLKIQPSEPRDSAVYFCASGLVIAGGRRVGNEQFFGPGTRLTVL.

The CDR3 coding sequence is TGCAGTGCTAGAGATTTGATTACAGGGGGTAGGTTAAGCACAGATACGCAGTATTTT. Translated: CSARDLITGGRLSTDTQYF. The chain links TRBV20-1 to TRBJ2-3, with 8 bases that match TRBD1. J lost 0 bases, V lost 0 bases, and 14 bases had no gene match. The CDR3 sequence is 19 residues long. The V gene's germline CDR1 is DFQATT and CDR2 SNEGSKA (reference sequence).

This clonotype was counted many times. This chain links TRBV15 with TRBJ2-5; weak D call: TRBD1 (6 bases). There are 14 residues in the CDR3. The V end was cut by 1 base, the J end by 3 bases, with 9 bases between. Germline V CDR1 and CDR2: LNHNV, YYDKDF (reference sequence). CDR3 loop: CATSRGDIEETQYF. As DNA, the CDR3 is TGTGCCACCAGCAGAGGGGACATCGAAGAGACCCAGTACTTC.

This clonotype was recorded at least ten times. The limits of the CDR3 on the DNA are not certain, so only TCRdb's listed CDR3 is given. The chain uses TRBV5-1 and TRBJ1-4; TRBD1, as called in the table, went unchecked against the DNA. The CDR3 region is 16 residues in length, termini included. Germline V gene data show CDR1 as SGHRS and CDR2 as YFSETQ. The CDR3 is CASSLGVGPGDEKLFF.

This clonotype was picked up many times. The rearrangement uses TRBV20-1 and TRBJ2-7, with TRBD1 matching 9 bases. Germline lookup yields CDR1 DFQATT and CDR2 SNEGSKA (reference sequence). V shed 1 base and J 7 bases; nucleotides not matched to a gene: 11. This CDR3 has 15 amino acids. CDR3 nucleotides: TGCAGTGCTAGAGTATCGACACAGGGGGCGGGTGAGCAGTACTTC. It codes for CSARVSTQGAGEQYF.

This clonotype was seen at least ten times. V gene TRBV2 combines with J gene TRBJ2-1, with D unclear. Germline V gene data show CDR1 as SNHLY and CDR2 as FYNNEI. V was pared by 7 bases and J by 5 bases, with 15 bases between. The CDR3 totals 14 residues. The CDR3 DNA sequence: TGTGCCAGCAAGGATAGAACTTCAAACAATGAGCAGTTCTTC. Translating it yields CASKDRTSNNEQFF.

This clonotype was detected a few times. This sequence joins TRBV5-5 and TRBJ1-5, with D unclear. Trimming cost V 4 bases and J 2 bases, with 13 bases left between them. The CDR3 is 15 residues long. Germline lookup yields CDR1 SGHKS and CDR2 YYEKEE (reference sequence). CDR3 residues: CASSPSIWGNQPQHF. The CDR3 nucleotides are TGTGCCAGCAGCCCATCGATCTGGGGCAATCAGCCCCAGCATTTT.

In this sample, this clonotype turned up many times. J is TRBJ1-2 and V is TRBV12-3 or TRBV12-4; TRBD1 is a possible D gene (5 bases). The CDR3 runs to 16 residues. The germline V and J ends were trimmed by 3 bases and 4 bases, with 18 bases remaining between them. CDR3 sequence reads: CASSFGNVQGSYGYTF. The CDR3 region has the DNA TGTGCCAGCAGTTTTGGTAATGTTCAGGGAAGCTATGGCTACACCTTC.

This clonotype was detected ten times or more. The CDR3 coding sequence is TGTGCCAGCAGTAGAAAAGCGGATGACACCATATATTTT. It encodes CASSRKADDTIYF. This chain uses TRBV12-3 or TRBV12-4 with TRBJ1-3, with D uncertain. The CDR3 length is 13 residues. V lost 5 bases and J 8 bases, leaving 13 bases between the germline ends.

This clonotype was counted many times. This rearrangement joins TRBV20-1 to TRBJ2-7; D is possibly TRBD1 or TRBD2 (5 bases each). V was cut by 6 bases and J by 6 bases, with 21 bases left in between. The CDR3 sequence is 14 residues long. The V gene's germline CDR1 is DFQATT and CDR2 SNEGSKA (reference sequence). CDR3 residues: CSAPRDPRGFEQYF. CDR3 DNA sequence: TGCAGTGCGCCCCGGGACCCACGGGGTTTCGAGCAGTACTTC.

This clonotype was recorded a few times. The chain uses TRBV5-1 and TRBJ2-3, with D possibly TRBD1 on 6 matching bases. The length of the CDR3 is 14 residues. Germline values: CDR1 SGHRS, CDR2 YFSETQ. V lost 3 bases and J 0 bases, leaving 8 bases between the germline ends. The CDR3 sequence: CASSSGDSTDTQYF. The CDR3 region has the DNA TGCGCCAGCAGCTCAGGGGATAGCACAGATACGCAGTATTTT.

This sequence joins TRBV25-1 and TRBJ2-7, with D perhaps given as TRBD1 or TRBD2 (6 bases each). V lost 9 bases to trimming and J lost 0 bases, with 15 bases between them. Germline V gene data show CDR1 as MGHDK and CDR2 as SYGVNS. The CDR3 totals 14 residues. The CDR3 protein is CASIRGVSSYEQYF. The CDR3 DNA reads as TGTGCCAGTATAAGGGGGGTAAGCTCCTACGAGCAGTACTTC.

This clonotype has a handful of counts. A much more abundant neighbour one base away suggests this may be a read error. The V call is TRBV7-3, the J call TRBJ2-3, with TRBD2 identical over 8 bases. This CDR3 has 13 amino acids. The germline gives CDR1 SGHTA, CDR2 FQGTGA. The CDR3 DNA follows: TGTGTCAGCAGCGGGGGCAGCACAGATACGCAGTATTTT. This codes for CVSSGGSTDTQYF. The entire variable domain, with the rest obtained from reference TRBV7-3 and TRBJ2-3, is as follows: GAGVSQTPSNKVTEKGKYVELRCDPISGHTALYWYRQSLGQGPEFLIYFQGTGAADDSGLPNDRFFAVRPEGSVSTLKIQRTERGDSAVYLCVSSGGSTDTQYFGPGTRLTVL.

A remark on this clonotype: Without the conserved terminal phenylalanine or tryptophan, this CDR3 likely stems from a read error. The V and J genes are TRBV2 and TRBJ2-7; possibly TRBD1 for D (6 bases). The V gene lost 6 bases and the J gene lost 3 bases, with 15 bases spanning the gap. Germline lookup yields CDR1 SNHLY and CDR2 FYNNEI. The CDR3 loop spans 14 amino acids. CDR3 in amino acids: CASRPHQGSYEQYS. The CDR3 DNA reads TGTGCCAGCAGGCCTCATCAGGGGAGCTACGAGCAGTACTCC.

This clonotype was recorded at least ten times. V is TRBV20-1 and J is TRBJ2-3; TRBD2 matches at 8 bases. Trimming removed 5 bases from V and 5 bases from J; junction bases left unmatched: 12. Germline V gives CDR1 DFQATT, CDR2 SNEGSKA (reference sequence). The CDR3 runs to 15 residues. The chain's CDR3 is CSAHGPGGPGDTQYF. The DNA of the CDR3 is TGCAGTGCTCACGGTCCGGGGGGGCCCGGAGATACGCAGTATTTT.

Comment on this clonotype: The junction departs from the called germline gene at one end, perhaps through a read error. The chain uses TRBV5-1 and TRBJ1-1; unclear D gene. CDR1 is SGHRS, CDR2 YFSETQ, per germline. There are 13 residues in the CDR3. The CDR3 DNA reads as TGCGCCAGCAGCCAAGAACCGAACACTGGAGCTTTCTTT. It yields the protein CASSQEPNTGAFF.

The sample holds a few counts of this clonotype. The rearrangement links TRBV10-3 to TRBJ2-5, with no clear D. Germline V gives CDR1 ENHRY, CDR2 SYGVKD. The V and J ends lost 2 bases and 4 bases respectively, with 8 bases between them. The CDR3 totals 13 residues. CDR3 residues: CAISEVNGETQYF. The CDR3, as DNA: TGTGCCATCAGTGAGGTGAATGGAGAGACCCAGTACTTC.

The rearrangement uses TRBV7-9 and TRBJ1-1; the D is unclear. This CDR3 comprises 14 residues. Trimming shortened V by 7 bases and J by 3 bases, and 15 bases separated the two germline ends. Germline V gene lookup returns CDR1 SEHNR and CDR2 FQNEAQ (reference sequence). The CDR3 is CASILLGEDTEAFF. CDR3 DNA sequence: TGTGCCAGCATCCTCCTCGGAGAGGACACTGAAGCTTTCTTT.

This clonotype was observed at least ten times. The chain uses TRBV7-3 and TRBJ1-3; tentatively, D is TRBD1 (6 bases). CDR1 is SGHTA, CDR2 FQGTGA, per germline. The CDR3 length is 16 residues. V dropped 2 bases and J dropped 2 bases, with 13 bases sitting between them. The CDR3 nucleotides are TGTGCCAGCAGCTTAGGCGGGACATCTACTGGAAACACCATATATTTT. Translated, it gives CASSLGGTSTGNTIYF.

The V and J genes are TRBV7-2 and TRBJ2-7; D not certain. The CDR3 consists of 15 residues. Germline V CDR1 and CDR2: SGHTA, FQGNSA. The germline V and J ends were trimmed by 5 bases and 2 bases, with 16 bases remaining between them. In DNA, the CDR3 is TGTGCCAGCAGCCCATTAGTTACTGCCCCCTACGAGCAGTACTTC. Amino acid sequence: CASSPLVTAPYEQYF.

This clonotype occurred once. This chain uses TRBV15 with TRBJ2-5, with unresolved D. In germline, CDR1 is LNHNV, CDR2 YYDKDF (reference sequence). Trimming cost V 0 bases and J 2 bases, with 7 bases left between them. This CDR3 is built from 14 residues. This CDR3 reads CATSRDPRQETQYF. CDR3 DNA: TGTGCCACCAGCAGAGATCCCAGACAAGAGACCCAGTACTTC.

This clonotype has just a few counts. CDR3 loop: CSARDPSHRGQETQYF. CDR3 in DNA: TGCAGTGCTAGAGATCCCTCGCACAGGGGGCAGGAGACCCAGTACTTC. The chain uses TRBV20-1 and TRBJ2-5, with TRBD1 identical over 9 bases. Germline lookup yields CDR1 DFQATT and CDR2 SNEGSKA (reference sequence). V lost 0 bases, J lost 5 bases, and 10 bases stayed unmatched. The CDR3 length is 16 residues.